This paragraph reports one T cell receptor (beta chain). The antigen is undetermined. The germline gene is not matched at one end of the junction; a read error may be the cause. RNA, at roughly 0.5 to 1 ug, was reverse transcribed with random hexamers. Multiplex PCR with immunoSEQ amplified the TCR beta CDR3 across 54 Vbeta and 13 Jbeta. MiXCR was run by TCRdb on the immunoSEQ multiplex PCR reads, yielding one entry per CDR3 protein. This table has roughly 130,000 distinct CDR3 sequences, about 95% appearing once. Sequencing of TCR beta was performed on blood CD8+ T cells and on blood CD4+ T cells. Negative isolation was applied to CD8+ and CD4+ T cells, and FACS enrichment was applied to TEMRA cells. Germline values: CDR1 SQVTM, CDR2 ANQGSEA. The CDR3 is 11 amino acids. These data belong to a study of CD8 T cells in Susac syndrome. Broader study findings: The study recognized that the number of individuals in its TCR sequencing and HLA analysis was relatively small.

What was sequenced was CD4+ T cells from PBMCs. The chain couples TRBV29-1 to TRBJ1-3; D unresolved. The TCR sequence derives from a human donor in good health. This chain's CDR3 is CSISTGNTMYF. CDR3 nucleotide sequence: TGCAGCATATCAACGGGAAACACCATGTATTTT.